These 28 T cell receptor beta chains originate from one sample sequenced in a study of T cell responses to AZD1222 COVID-19 vaccine. Clones were read by immunoSEQ multiplex PCR, and TCRdb kept only the in-frame ones, dropping some. Here the sample spans around 92,000 clones, more than 75% being singletons. Sequencing was performed on peripheral blood, taken on day 0 of AZD1222 vaccination. The receptors stem from an adult in good health.

This rearrangement joins TRBV28 to TRBJ2-7; perhaps TRBD1 as D (5 bases). The germline V gene has CDR1 MDHEN and CDR2 SYDVKM. Trimming pared 7 bases from V and 2 bases from J, leaving 12 bases between. This CDR3 spans 13 amino acids. The CDR3 region is CASMRQPTYEQYF. CDR3 in DNA: TGTGCCAGCATGAGACAGCCCACCTACGAGCAGTACTTC.

V usage is TRBV11-2 and J usage is TRBJ2-1; 9 nucleotides line up with TRBD2. The CDR3 covers 15 residues. With V trimmed by 6 bases and J by 0 bases, 3 bases remained unmatched. Germline CDR1 reads SGHAT; CDR2 reads FQNNGV. In nucleotides, the CDR3 is TGTGCCAGCAGTTATAGCGGGGGCTCCTACAATGAGCAGTTCTTC. Translated: CASSYSGGSYNEQFF. Drawing the rest from reference TRBV11-2 and TRBJ2-1, the complete variable domain is EAGVAQSPRYKIIEKRQSVAFWCNPISGHATLYWYQQILGQGPKLLIQFQNNGVVDDSQLPKDRFSAERLKGVDSTLKIQPAKLEDSAVYLCASSYSGGSYNEQFFGPGTRLTVL.

This CDR3 reads CASSIDPTSNSPLHF. The CDR3 region has the DNA TGTGCCAGCAGCATCGACCCGACCAGCAATTCACCCCTCCACTTT. This sequence joins TRBV6-6 and TRBJ1-6; no definite D call. Germline CDR1 and CDR2: MNHNY and SVGAGI (reference sequence). With 6 bases removed from V and 7 bases from J, the gap between germline ends came to 16 bases. The CDR3 consists of 15 residues.

The chain recombines TRBV2 with TRBJ2-2, with D possibly being TRBD2 (5 bases). The CDR3 is made up of 13 amino acids. The ends were cut back, 5 bases at V and 5 bases at J, with 9 bases in the middle. Germline values: CDR1 SNHLY, CDR2 FYNNEI. CDR3 coding DNA: TGTGCCAGCAGTTCGGGGAATACCGGGGAGCTGTTTTTT. Protein sequence: CASSSGNTGELFF.

The chain joins TRBV6-2 or TRBV6-3 to TRBJ1-2, with D possibly matching TRBD1 (5 bases). V lost 5 bases to trimming and J lost 8 bases, with 15 bases between them. Germline V gene lookup returns CDR1 MNHEY and CDR2 SVGEGT. This CDR3 is built from 13 residues. The CDR3 region is CASSADTTRGYTF. CDR3 nucleotide sequence: TGTGCCAGCAGTGCGGACACCACAAGAGGCTACACCTTC.

The chain uses TRBV5-1 and TRBJ1-2; perhaps TRBD1 as D (5 bases). V lost 4 bases to trimming and J lost 6 bases, with 13 bases between them. CDR1 and CDR2 from the germline V gene are SGHRS and YFSETQ. There are 13 residues in the CDR3. CDR3 in DNA: TGCGCCAGCAGCGGCTCCCAGGGCGATGGCTACACCTTC. It codes for CASSGSQGDGYTF.

The chain combines TRBV10-3 with TRBJ1-2; the match to TRBD1 covers 9 bases. Germline CDR1 reads ENHRY; CDR2 reads SYGVKD. The V gene end was trimmed by 7 bases and the J gene end by 9 bases; junction bases not matched to a gene: 6. This CDR3 spans 12 amino acids. The CDR3 protein is CAIKTGQGSYTF. CDR3 coding DNA: TGTGCCATCAAGACGGGACAGGGAAGCTACACCTTC.

The chain has TRBV19 and TRBJ1-5; no firm D call. Germline V gives CDR1 LNHDA, CDR2 SQIVND (reference sequence). This CDR3 contains 16 residues. V lost 3 bases, J lost 0 bases, and 12 bases lay in between. CDR3 protein: CASSIVVHNSNQPQHF. In nucleotides, the CDR3 is TGTGCCAGTAGTATCGTGGTACACAATAGCAATCAGCCCCAGCATTTT.

This chain uses TRBV30 with TRBJ1-4, with 8 bases identical to TRBD1. The V gene's germline CDR1 is GTSNPN and CDR2 SVGIG (reference sequence). The CDR3 has 14 residues. Trimming at V came to 1 base and at J to 5 bases, leaving 3 bases not matched to a gene. CDR3 protein: CAWSDGTGNEKLFF. CDR3 sequence (DNA): TGTGCCTGGAGTGACGGGACAGGAAATGAAAAACTGTTTTTT.

V and J are TRBV28 and TRBJ1-2; D gene ambiguous. Germline lookup yields CDR1 MDHEN and CDR2 SYDVKM. Between the trimmed V and J ends, which lost 4 bases and 8 bases, there was a span of 23 bases. The CDR3 runs to 16 residues. DNA of the CDR3: TGTGCCAGCAGTTCCCACGCAGACAACCTTAAGATGGGCTACACCTTC. As protein: CASSSHADNLKMGYTF.

The V and J genes are TRBV9 and TRBJ2-4; TRBD1 agrees at 8 bases. The CDR3 consists of 17 residues. The germline V gene has CDR1 SGDLS and CDR2 YYNGEE. Trimming removed 0 bases from V and 0 bases from J; junction bases left unmatched: 5. This CDR3 is CASSVEGQGLAKNIQYF. The CDR3 DNA sequence: TGTGCCAGCAGCGTAGAAGGACAGGGTCTAGCCAAAAACATTCAGTACTTC.

The genes are TRBV10-3 and TRBJ2-3; D call uncertain. The CDR3 has 13 amino acids. The germline CDR1 and CDR2 sequences are ENHRY and SYGVKD. The V end was cut by 3 bases, the J end by 8 bases, with 12 bases between. CDR3 DNA: TGTGCCATCAGTGACTCGAATCCGGTTACGCAGTATTTT. Translated, it gives CAISDSNPVTQYF.

J is TRBJ2-7 and V is TRBV15; D might be TRBD1 or TRBD2, each matching 5 bases. The V gene's germline CDR1 is LNHNV and CDR2 YYDKDF (reference sequence). This CDR3 comprises 15 residues. Trimming removed 2 bases from V and 6 bases from J, with 17 bases in between. The CDR3 loop is CATSRTGLKRGEQYF. The CDR3 region has the DNA TGTGCCACCAGCAGAACAGGCCTGAAGAGGGGCGAGCAGTACTTC.

The gene calls are TRBV2 and TRBJ1-4, with D possibly matching TRBD1 (6 bases). The CDR3 sequence is 13 residues long. The V end lost 4 bases, the J end lost 3 bases, and 6 bases lay between the germline ends. The germline CDR1 and CDR2 sequences are SNHLY and FYNNEI. The CDR3 DNA reads TGTGCCAGCAGTGGGACAGCTAATGAAAAACTGTTTTTT. Its translation: CASSGTANEKLFF.

The chain combines TRBV7-2 with TRBJ1-4, with D hard to call. V was clipped by 1 base and J by 5 bases, with 8 bases between them. In germline, CDR1 is SGHTA, CDR2 FQGNSA. CDR3 length equals 14 residues. The CDR3, as DNA: TGTGCCAGCAGCTTAGTACCAGGAAATGAAAAACTGTTTTTT. Encoded protein: CASSLVPGNEKLFF.

J is TRBJ1-2 and V is TRBV28; D ambiguous. Per germline, CDR1 MDHEN and CDR2 SYDVKM. V gave up 10 bases and J gave up 8 bases, with 11 bases separating them. This CDR3 has 10 amino acids. In DNA form, the CDR3 reads TGTGCCACGCGTATGGTAGGCTACACCTTC. Amino acids: CATRMVGYTF.

CDR3 nucleotide sequence: TGCGCCAGCAGCTTGGACCCCTCTGGGGCCAACGTCCTGACTTTC. Protein product: CASSLDPSGANVLTF. The V call is TRBV5-1, the J call TRBJ2-6; D not resolved. Germline CDR1 and CDR2: SGHRS and YFSETQ. The CDR3 covers 15 residues. V was trimmed by 0 bases and J by 0 bases, leaving 4 bases between them.

This sequence joins TRBV3-1 (or the pseudogene TRBV3-2) and TRBJ1-6; perhaps TRBD1 as D (5 bases). Trimming took off 1 base at V and 9 bases at J, with 7 bases between the two ends. CDR3 length: 13 amino acids. Germline values: CDR1 LGHDT, CDR2 YNNKEL (reference sequence). The CDR3 spells CASSQGGGSPLHF. The CDR3 bases are TGTGCCAGCAGCCAAGGGGGCGGTTCACCCCTCCACTTT.

V usage is TRBV25-1 and J usage is TRBJ1-4, with D tentatively TRBD1 (5 bases). The CDR3 runs to 15 residues. V lost 2 bases and J 8 bases, leaving 15 bases between the germline ends. Germline CDR1 and CDR2: MGHDK and SYGVNS. CDR3 sequence: CASSEGARVLEKLFF. The CDR3 DNA sequence: TGTGCCAGCAGTGAAGGGGCCAGGGTACTGGAAAAACTGTTTTTT.

This clone was found a few times. The V and J genes are TRBV2 and TRBJ1-5; a weak D match, TRBD1 (6 bases). CDR1 is SNHLY and CDR2 is FYNNEI in the germline V gene. CDR3 length equals 13 residues. Deletions cut 2 bases from V and 4 bases from J, with 6 bases between. The CDR3 protein is CASSEQGNQPQHF. CDR3 nucleotide sequence: TGTGCCAGCAGTGAACAGGGGAATCAGCCCCAGCATTTT.

The table lists this clone with a count of one. The chain carries TRBV29-1 and TRBJ1-1, with D possibly being TRBD1 (5 bases). Germline V CDR1 and CDR2: SQVTM, ANQGSEA. The CDR3 sequence is 12 residues long. The V and J ends lost 7 bases and 0 bases respectively, with 9 bases between them. The CDR3 loop is CSARDVNTEAFF. CDR3 bases: TGCAGCGCTCGGGACGTGAACACTGAAGCTTTCTTT.

The CDR3 reads CASSPSRGGIYGYTF. The CDR3 nucleotides read TGTGCCAGCTCACCATCGAGAGGGGGAATCTATGGCTACACCTTC. The rearrangement uses TRBV18 and TRBJ1-2, with D perhaps matching TRBD1 (6 bases). CDR1 is KGHSH and CDR2 is LQKENI in the germline V gene. The CDR3 is made up of 15 amino acids. With 2 bases removed from V and 4 bases from J, the gap between germline ends came to 14 bases.

The rearrangement links TRBV18 to TRBJ1-2, with TRBD1 identical over 7 bases. The CDR3 has 15 residues. V dropped 2 bases and J dropped 8; count of bases not matched to a gene: 11. Per germline, CDR1 KGHSH and CDR2 LQKENI. The CDR3 protein is CASSPGGQAPGGYTF. The CDR3 DNA reads TGTGCCAGCTCACCAGGAGGACAGGCCCCGGGGGGCTACACCTTC.

About this clone: One end of the junction is discordant with germline, which a read error may explain. V is TRBV3-1 (or the pseudogene TRBV3-2) and J is TRBJ1-2; D gene uncertain. This CDR3 spans 11 amino acids. Looked up from germline, CDR1 is LGHDT and CDR2 is YNNKEL (reference sequence). CDR3 in amino acids: CASSQGLQNDF. CDR3 bases: TGTGCCAGCAGCCAAGGGCTCCAAAACGACTTC.

The chain employs TRBV18 and TRBJ2-2, with TRBD2 matching 8 bases. The trim removed 5 bases at V and 7 bases at J, leaving 15 bases unmatched. CDR1 is KGHSH, CDR2 LQKENI, per germline. This CDR3 contains 17 residues. In DNA form, the CDR3 reads TGTGCCAGCTCAGTGAGTTCCAGCGGGAGATTTGTCGGGGAGCTGTTTTTT. Translating gives CASSVSSSGRFVGELFF.

The chain is built from TRBV7-8 and TRBJ2-1; D is ambiguous. The CDR3 totals 12 residues. Germline assignment: CDR1 SGHVS and CDR2 FQNEAQ. V gave up 5 bases and J gave up 3 bases, with 5 bases separating them. CDR3 DNA sequence: TGTGCCAGCAGCCCGGACTACAATGAGCAGTTCTTC. Translating it yields CASSPDYNEQFF.

The chain couples TRBV30 to TRBJ2-3, with 11 bases aligning to TRBD2. V shed 3 bases and J 11 bases; nucleotides not matched to a gene: 13. This CDR3 is built from 15 residues. The germline V gene has CDR1 GTSNPN and CDR2 SVGIG (reference sequence). CDR3 sequence: CAWSLTSGVAGGQYF. CDR3 in DNA: TGTGCCTGGAGCTTGACTAGCGGGGTTGCTGGCGGGCAGTATTTT.

The rearrangement uses TRBV18 and TRBJ1-2; the D gene is possibly TRBD1 (5 bases). CDR1 is KGHSH and CDR2 is LQKENI in the germline V gene. There are 14 residues in the CDR3. V was shortened by 2 bases and J by 4 bases, with 11 bases between the two germline ends. The CDR3 DNA follows: TGTGCCAGCTCACCAGGGCCGGGGCCCTATGGCTACACCTTC. Translating it yields CASSPGPGPYGYTF.